What follows are 15 T cell receptor beta chains derived from one specimen sequenced in a study of T cells expressing NK-cell markers. No DNA is given; TCRdb re-called the 5' RACE reads and lists each CDR3 protein once. The listing contains around 470,000 distinct CDR3 sequences. Sequencing was carried out using blood T cells: a sorted CD56 or NKG2C T cell subset, CD4+ or CD8+ T cells, or bulk PBMC T cells (not recorded which). The receptors here all came from a woman in her forties or fifties in good health.

The rearrangement uses TRBV19 and TRBJ2-1; TCRdb calls TRBD2, which cannot be checked without DNA. The germline V gene has CDR1 LNHDA and CDR2 SQIVND (reference sequence). The CDR3 sequence is 17 residues long. Here the CDR3 reads CASSPTGGGVSRNEQFF.

This chain uses TRBV29-1 with TRBJ2-4. This CDR3 comprises 14 residues. Germline CDR1 and CDR2: SQVTM and ANQGSEA. The CDR3 sequence: CSVAGRLAKNIQYF.

CDR3 region: CSVLFGAGTQYF. The genes are TRBV29-1 and TRBJ2-3. Per germline, CDR1 SQVTM and CDR2 ANQGSEA. The CDR3 is 12 amino acids.

V is TRBV5-6 and J is TRBJ2-3; TCRdb indicates TRBD1, and absent DNA this call remains unverified. Per the germline V gene, CDR1 is SGHDT and CDR2 is YYEEEE. The CDR3 contains 16 residues. The CDR3 sequence is CASSLREVAATGAQDF.

The chain recombines TRBV5-1 with TRBJ2-3; no DNA is available, so the TRBD2 call from TCRdb remains unchecked. The CDR3 runs 15 residues. CDR1 is SGHRS and CDR2 is YFSETQ in the germline V gene. CDR3 amino acids: CASVDLASSTDTQYF.

This sequence joins TRBV6-1 and TRBJ1-2. Germline loops: CDR1 MNHNS, CDR2 SASEGT. This CDR3 is 13 amino acids long. CDR3: CASSESGHYGYTF.

The chain combines TRBV29-1 with TRBJ1-6. The germline CDR1 and CDR2 sequences are SQVTM and ANQGSEA. The CDR3 spans 13 residues. CDR3 protein: CSVSTELDSPLHF.

This chain uses TRBV7-9 with TRBJ2-1. Germline loops: CDR1 SEHNR, CDR2 FQNEAQ (reference sequence). The length of the CDR3 is 14 residues. The CDR3 spells CASRLATSRRTLFF.

This chain links TRBV12-3 or TRBV12-4 with TRBJ1-1. The length of the CDR3 is 12 residues. CDR3 region: CASSLVSAGAFF.

The chain combines TRBV11-2 with TRBJ2-7; TCRdb calls TRBD1, which cannot be checked without DNA. Germline V CDR1 and CDR2: SGHAT, FQNNGV. CDR3 length: 15 amino acids. CDR3 sequence reads: CASSLSPWGDYEQYF.

The J gene is TRBJ2-2, the V gene TRBV5-1; TCRdb lists TRBD2, though no DNA is available to test this call. The CDR3 extends over 20 amino acids. Germline CDR1 is SGHRS and CDR2 is YFSETQ. CDR3 sequence: CASSLEQGGTRGWNTGELFF.

This chain links TRBV10-3 with TRBJ2-5; TCRdb's assignment of TRBD2 cannot be checked, as there is no DNA. This CDR3 comprises 15 residues. The germline CDR1 and CDR2 sequences are ENHRY and SYGVKD. CDR3 in amino acids: CAISERAGGWETQYF.

V is TRBV12-3 or TRBV12-4 and J is TRBJ1-1; TCRdb picks TRBD1, but there is no DNA to check that call. This CDR3 has 15 residues. The CDR3 region is CASRLASGGFTEAFF.

The chain is built from TRBV4-1 and TRBJ1-4; TCRdb's D call, TRBD1, is unchecked because there is no DNA. This CDR3 contains 19 residues. From germline, CDR1 is MGHRA and CDR2 YSYEKL. The CDR3 here is CASRTRKGTGSLANEKLFF.

J is TRBJ2-1 and V is TRBV25-1; lacking DNA, the TRBD2 call made by TCRdb goes unchecked. CDR1 and CDR2 from the germline V gene are MGHDK and SYGVNS. The CDR3 has 14 amino acids. The CDR3: CASTQRGTSDEQFF. Together with reference TRBV25-1 and TRBJ2-1, the CDR3 gives the full variable domain: EADIYQTPRYLVIGTGKKITLECSQTMGHDKMYWYQQDPGMELHLIHYSYGVNSTEKGDLSSESTVSRIRTEHFPLTLESARPSHTSQYLCASTQRGTSDEQFFGPGTRLTVL.